Below are 24 T cell receptor beta chains sequenced from a single sample in a study of metastatic and nonmetastatic thyroid tumors. Through MiXCR, TCRdb re-clonotyped the PCR reads. The sample records 22,000 or so clones, approximately 40% being singletons. Each patient came to thyroid surgery without any prior treatment (of any kind). Sequencing was carried out using blood. These receptors came from a male donor with papillary thyroid cancer or a benign thyroid nodule (not recorded which). Some clones in this sample may be carry-over from other donors' samples.

The count of this clone is one. The J gene is TRBJ2-1, the V gene TRBV20-1, with 11 bases lining up with TRBD2. The V gene end was trimmed by 4 bases and the J gene end by 6 bases; junction bases not matched to a gene: 11. Germline-derived CDR1 and CDR2 are DFQATT and SNEGSKA (reference sequence). The length of the CDR3 is 16 residues. In DNA, the CDR3 is TGCAGTGCTAACACTCGTGGACTAGCGGGCTTCAATGAGCAGTTCTTC. Its translation: CSANTRGLAGFNEQFF.

The J gene is TRBJ2-7, the V gene TRBV4-2; tentatively, D is TRBD2 (5 bases). Germline lookup yields CDR1 LGHNA and CDR2 YNFKEQ. Trimming stripped 0 bases from V and 2 bases from J, with 11 bases between. The CDR3 covers 15 residues. The CDR3 reads CASSQERTGTYEQYF. The CDR3 bases are TGTGCCAGCAGCCAAGAGCGGACTGGGACCTACGAGCAGTACTTC.

The chain combines TRBV7-3 with TRBJ2-1, with 13 bases fitting TRBD2. Germline V gene data show CDR1 as SGHTA and CDR2 as FQGTGA. The CDR3 spans 17 residues. The V and J ends lost 0 bases and 8 bases, in that order; junction bases with no gene match: 7. The CDR3 protein is CASSLTLLAGGRDEQFF. The CDR3 coding sequence is TGTGCCAGCAGCTTAACCTTACTAGCGGGGGGGCGAGATGAGCAGTTCTTC.

J is TRBJ1-1 and V is TRBV6-1; no firm D call. Germline values: CDR1 MNHNS, CDR2 SASEGT. Trimming stripped 2 bases from V and 5 bases from J, with 9 bases between. The CDR3 is 13 amino acids. CDR3 in DNA: TGTGCCAGCAGTGAATACGCTAGAACTGAAGCTTTCTTT. Protein product: CASSEYARTEAFF.

V gene TRBV11-1 combines with J gene TRBJ2-1, with TRBD1 matching over 9 bases. The CDR3 length is 16 residues. Germline CDR1 SGHAT, CDR2 FQDESV (reference sequence). With V trimmed by 5 bases and J by 6 bases, 11 bases remained unmatched. DNA for the CDR3: TGTGCCAGCAGCACCAATTCCGGGACAGGGTCCAATGAGCAGTTCTTC. Translation: CASSTNSGTGSNEQFF. Together with reference TRBV11-1 and TRBJ2-1, the CDR3 gives the full variable domain: EAEVAQSPRYKITEKSQAVAFWCDPISGHATLYWYRQILGQGPELLVQFQDESVVDDSQLPKDRFSAERLKGVDSTLKIQPAELGDSAMYLCASSTNSGTGSNEQFFGPGTRLTVL.

This sequence joins TRBV30 and TRBJ2-3, with a possible D match to TRBD1 (6 bases). Deletions cut 2 bases from V and 4 bases from J, with 10 bases between. The germline gives CDR1 GTSNPN, CDR2 SVGIG (reference sequence). CDR3 length: 13 amino acids. CDR3 DNA: TGTGCCTGGAGTCCCAGGGGCTCAGATACGCAGTATTTT. Protein product: CAWSPRGSDTQYF.

The genes are TRBV9 and TRBJ2-7; D is undetermined. The CDR3 spans 14 residues. Germline V gives CDR1 SGDLS, CDR2 YYNGEE. Trimming took off 0 bases at V and 3 bases at J, with 10 bases between the two ends. The chain's CDR3 is CASSVAPVGYEQYF. In DNA, the CDR3 is TGTGCCAGCAGCGTAGCCCCGGTAGGCTACGAGCAGTACTTC. The full variable domain, rest sourced from reference TRBV9 and TRBJ2-7, is DSGVTQTPKHLITATGQRVTLRCSPRSGDLSVYWYQQSLDQGLQFLIQYYNGEERAKGNILERFSAQQFPDLHSELNLSSLELGDSALYFCASSVAPVGYEQYFGPGTRLTVT.

The V and J genes are TRBV24-1 and TRBJ2-7; no clear D. Germline V lookup: CDR1 KGHDR, CDR2 SFDVKD. V lost 3 bases and J 2 bases, leaving 13 bases between the germline ends. The CDR3 has 15 amino acids. CDR3 sequence reads: CATSDSTKLTYEQYF. CDR3 coding DNA: TGTGCCACCAGTGATAGCACAAAGTTAACCTACGAGCAGTACTTC.

The genes are TRBV30 and TRBJ2-7, with D perhaps being TRBD1 or TRBD2 (6 bases each). CDR1 GTSNPN and CDR2 SVGIG come from the germline V gene (reference sequence). CDR3 length equals 12 residues. V was cut by 4 bases and J by 4 bases, with 11 bases left in between. The CDR3: CAWTQGRYEQYF. CDR3 bases: TGTGCCTGGACCCAGGGGAGGTACGAGCAGTACTTC.

This clone has just a few counts. V usage is TRBV24-1 and J usage is TRBJ2-5; 7 bases align to TRBD1. The CDR3 loop spans 15 amino acids. Germline V gene data show CDR1 as KGHDR and CDR2 as SFDVKD. V lost 4 bases to trimming and J lost 2 bases; unmatched junction nucleotides: 6. CDR3 sequence (DNA): TGTGCCACCAGTGAATCCGGGACAGCACAAGAGACCCAGTACTTC. Protein product: CATSESGTAQETQYF.

This rearrangement joins TRBV6-1 to TRBJ1-4; D gene ambiguous. Trimming pared 4 bases from V and 3 bases from J, leaving 12 bases between. The germline gives CDR1 MNHNS, CDR2 SASEGT. CDR3 size: 15 residues. DNA of the CDR3: TGTGCCAGCAGTGGGGTCGATGGGGCTAATGAAAAACTGTTTTTT. Amino acid sequence: CASSGVDGANEKLFF.

This chain links TRBV20-1 with TRBJ2-5, with 11 bases matching TRBD2. Germline V gene data show CDR1 as DFQATT and CDR2 as SNEGSKA (reference sequence). The V and J ends lost 8 bases and 4 bases, in that order; junction bases with no gene match: 12. The CDR3 has 15 amino acids. The CDR3 nucleotides are TGCAGTTCTCCCCAAGGACTAGCGGGTCGAGAGACCCAGTACTTC. It encodes CSSPQGLAGRETQYF.

This clone was seen many times. The gene calls are TRBV3-1 and TRBJ2-2; TRBD2 aligns across 12 bases. The CDR3 has 18 residues. The trim removed 6 bases at V and 2 bases at J, leaving 10 bases unmatched. Per germline, CDR1 LGHDT and CDR2 YNNKEL (reference sequence). CDR3 nucleotides: TGTGCCAGCAGAACACTAGCGGGAGGATACCCCAACACCGGGGAGCTGTTTTTT. Protein sequence: CASRTLAGGYPNTGELFF.

The chain combines TRBV4-1 with TRBJ1-2; 7 nucleotides agree with TRBD1. Germline loops: CDR1 MGHRA, CDR2 YSYEKL. The junction had 13 bases not matched to a gene; V was cut back by 4 bases and J by 8 bases. The CDR3 is 15 residues long. CDR3 sequence: CASSRPTGKWRGYTF. CDR3 nucleotides: TGCGCCAGCAGCCGCCCGACAGGGAAATGGAGGGGCTACACCTTC.

The chain links TRBV20-1 to TRBJ2-3; TRBD2 might be the D (6 bases). Per the germline V gene, CDR1 is DFQATT and CDR2 is SNEGSKA (reference sequence). There are 13 residues in the CDR3. Deletions cut 3 bases from V and 4 bases from J, with 11 bases between. CDR3 DNA sequence: TGCAGTGCTAGTTACGGGAGTCCAGATACGCAGTATTTT. This codes for CSASYGSPDTQYF.

The rearrangement uses TRBV30 and TRBJ1-5; 7 bases are shared with TRBD1. Germline values: CDR1 GTSNPN, CDR2 SVGIG (reference sequence). The V gene end was trimmed by 2 bases and the J gene end by 3 bases; junction bases not matched to a gene: 4. This CDR3 is 14 amino acids long. The DNA for the CDR3 is TGTGCCTGGAGTCGGGGACAGAACAATCAGCCCCAGCATTTT. Protein sequence: CAWSRGQNNQPQHF.

This chain joins TRBV5-5 and TRBJ2-1; no reliable D call. V was clipped by 0 bases and J by 6 bases, with 13 bases between them. The CDR3 has 15 residues. Germline values: CDR1 SGHKS, CDR2 YYEKEE (reference sequence). CDR3 nucleotide sequence: TGTGCCAGCAGCTTGGGGACGGGCCACGGCAATGAGCAGTTCTTC. Its translation: CASSLGTGHGNEQFF.

The table lists this clone with many counts. An end of the junction differs from the germline gene, which may be a read error. The gene calls are TRBV7-7 and TRBJ2-3; weak D call: TRBD1 (5 bases). The CDR3 spans 14 residues. Per the germline V gene, CDR1 is SSHAT and CDR2 is FNYEAQ (reference sequence). Here the CDR3 reads CASSLGHGTDTQYF. CDR3 nucleotide sequence: TGTGCTAGCAGCTTAGGACATGGCACAGATACGCAGTATTTT.

V usage is TRBV11-1 and J usage is TRBJ2-7, with D tentatively TRBD1 (5 bases). Trimming left V 5 bases short and J 4 bases short, with 15 bases between. The germline gives CDR1 SGHAT, CDR2 FQDESV (reference sequence). The CDR3 has 14 amino acids. The CDR3 sequence is CASSPTRNRYEQYF. In nucleotides, the CDR3 is TGTGCCAGCAGCCCAACCCGAAACAGGTACGAGCAGTACTTC.

Ten or more counts support this clone. The chain is built from TRBV5-1 and TRBJ2-1, with D possibly TRBD2 on 5 matching bases. V lost 2 bases, J lost 9 bases, and 9 bases lay in between. CDR3 length: 12 amino acids. Looked up from germline, CDR1 is SGHRS and CDR2 is YFSETQ. The CDR3 nucleotides read TGCGCCAGCAGCTTACTAGAAACTGAGCAGTTCTTC. Protein product: CASSLLETEQFF.

This clone showed up just a few times. This chain links TRBV19 with TRBJ2-1, with a possible D match to TRBD2 (6 bases). V dropped 5 bases and J dropped 7 bases, with 6 bases sitting between them. The CDR3 length is 11 residues. Germline-derived CDR1 and CDR2 are LNHDA and SQIVND (reference sequence). This CDR3 is CASSRENEQFF. Written as DNA, the CDR3 is TGTGCCAGTAGTCGGGAGAATGAGCAGTTCTTC.

This chain connects TRBV7-6 to TRBJ1-5; D might be TRBD1 (6 bases). From germline, CDR1 is SGHVS and CDR2 FNYEAQ. The CDR3 spans 15 residues. The germline V and J ends were trimmed by 5 bases and 7 bases, with 18 bases remaining between them. CDR3 residues: CASSEYRQVGQPQHF. Here the CDR3 DNA reads TGTGCCAGCAGCGAGTACCGACAGGTCGGGCAGCCCCAGCATTTT.

This clone was recorded at least ten times. The CDR3 is CAWRTTGGAGYTF. CDR3 DNA: TGTGCCTGGCGAACCACAGGGGGCGCGGGCTACACCTTC. The V gene is TRBV30, the J gene TRBJ1-2; 9 bases align to TRBD1. The V and J ends lost 5 bases and 8 bases, in that order; junction bases with no gene match: 9. This CDR3 has 13 residues. Germline CDR1 is GTSNPN and CDR2 is SVGIG (reference sequence). Variable domain in full (rest from reference TRBV30 and TRBJ1-2): SQTIHQWPATLVQPVGSPLSLECTVEGTSNPNLYWYRQAAGRGLQLLFYSVGIGQISSEVPQNLSASRPQDRQFILSSKKLLLSDSGFYLCAWRTTGGAGYTFGSGTRLTVV.

In this sample, this clone turned up many times. This chain links TRBV28 with TRBJ2-5, with 16 bases lining up with TRBD2. Losses at the gene ends were 1 base for V and 0 bases for J; bases not matched to a gene: 11. Germline CDR1 reads MDHEN; CDR2 reads SYDVKM. This CDR3 is 21 amino acids long. In nucleotides, the CDR3 is TGTGCCAGCAGTTTATTGATCGTTGGGACTAGCGGGAGGGGGGACCAAGAGACCCAGTACTTC. Its translation is CASSLLIVGTSGRGDQETQYF.